This T cell receptor (beta chain) was captured by sequencing in a study of T cell clonotyping in hematopoietic cell transplantation. Time point in this sample: recipient sample about 28 days before transplant, after cytoreduction. Generated by immunoSEQ multiplex PCR, the TCRdb table keeps only in-frame clones and is missing some. The sample holds 5,000 to 7,000 clones, approximately 84% seen once. The germline V gene has CDR1 SGHTA and CDR2 FQGNSA. The CDR3 has 16 residues. After removal of 4 bases from V and 3 bases from J, the junction contained 4 bases not matched to a gene. The TCR sequence derives from a man aged 55 to 70 with acute myeloid leukemia. Some clones in this sample may be carry-over from other donors' samples. The sample here was peripheral blood mononuclear cells, taken before stem cell transplant. The V and J genes are TRBV7-2 and TRBJ2-3; TRBD2 aligns across 13 bases. The CDR3 loop is CASSSWTSGSTDTQYF. The DNA of the CDR3 is TGTGCCAGCAGCTCCTGGACTAGCGGGAGTACAGATACGCAGTATTTT.